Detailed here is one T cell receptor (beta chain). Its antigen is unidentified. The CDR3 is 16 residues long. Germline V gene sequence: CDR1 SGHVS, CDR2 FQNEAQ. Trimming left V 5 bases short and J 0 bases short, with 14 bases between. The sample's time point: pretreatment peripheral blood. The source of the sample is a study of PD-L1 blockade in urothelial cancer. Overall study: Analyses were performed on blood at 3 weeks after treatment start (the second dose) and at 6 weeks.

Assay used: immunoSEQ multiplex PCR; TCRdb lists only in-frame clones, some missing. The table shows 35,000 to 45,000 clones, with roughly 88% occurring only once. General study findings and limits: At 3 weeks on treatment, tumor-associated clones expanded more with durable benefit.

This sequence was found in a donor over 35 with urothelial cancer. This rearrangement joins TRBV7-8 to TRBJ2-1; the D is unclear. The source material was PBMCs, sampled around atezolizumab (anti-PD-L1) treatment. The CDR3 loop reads CASSIRQRSSYNEQFF. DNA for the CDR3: TGTGCCAGCAGCATCCGTCAGCGAAGCTCCTACAATGAGCAGTTCTTC.